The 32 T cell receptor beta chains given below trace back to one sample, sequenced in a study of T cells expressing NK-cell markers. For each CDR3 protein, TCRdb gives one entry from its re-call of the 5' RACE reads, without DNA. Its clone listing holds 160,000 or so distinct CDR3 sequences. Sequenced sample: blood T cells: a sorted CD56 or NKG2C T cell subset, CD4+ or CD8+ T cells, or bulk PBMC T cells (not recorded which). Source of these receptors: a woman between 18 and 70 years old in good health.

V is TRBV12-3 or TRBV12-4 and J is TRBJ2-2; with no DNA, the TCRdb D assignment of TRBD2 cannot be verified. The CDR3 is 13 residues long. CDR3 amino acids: CASSATRTGELFF.

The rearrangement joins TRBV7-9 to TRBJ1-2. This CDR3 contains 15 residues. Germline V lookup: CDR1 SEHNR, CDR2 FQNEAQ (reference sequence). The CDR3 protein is CASSPRPGTDYGYTF.

The chain's CDR3 is CASITPGQGTDTQYF. The chain recombines TRBV6-2 or TRBV6-3 with TRBJ2-3; TCRdb lists TRBD1, though no DNA is available to test this call. Per the germline V gene, CDR1 is MNHEY and CDR2 is SVGEGT. CDR3 length: 15 residues.

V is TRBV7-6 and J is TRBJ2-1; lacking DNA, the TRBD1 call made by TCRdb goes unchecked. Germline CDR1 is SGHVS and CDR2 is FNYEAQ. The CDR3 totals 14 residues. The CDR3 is CASSLVSAGGEQFF.

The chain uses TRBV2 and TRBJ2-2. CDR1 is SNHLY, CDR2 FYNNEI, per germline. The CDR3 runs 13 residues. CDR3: CASSEVNTGELFF.

CDR3 in amino acids: CASSQTGGGSGGYTF. The rearrangement links TRBV3-1 to TRBJ1-2. This CDR3 has 15 residues. CDR1 is LGHDT, CDR2 YNNKEL, per germline (reference sequence).

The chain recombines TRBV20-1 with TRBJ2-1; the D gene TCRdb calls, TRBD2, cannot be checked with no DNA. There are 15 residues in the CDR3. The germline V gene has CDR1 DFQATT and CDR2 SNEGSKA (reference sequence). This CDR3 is CSAREFGLAGNEQFF.

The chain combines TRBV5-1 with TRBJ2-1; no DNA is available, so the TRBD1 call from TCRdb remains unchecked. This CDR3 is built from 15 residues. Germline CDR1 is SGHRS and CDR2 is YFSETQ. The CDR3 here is CASSAGAASGDEQFF.

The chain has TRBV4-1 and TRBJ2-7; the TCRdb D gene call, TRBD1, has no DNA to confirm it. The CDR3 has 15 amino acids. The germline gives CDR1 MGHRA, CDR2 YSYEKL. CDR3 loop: CASSQGQHGSYEQYF.

The CDR3 sequence: CASSSTRDSAYNEQFF. The rearrangement joins TRBV27 to TRBJ2-1; TCRdb returns TRBD2, unconfirmable since there is no DNA. The CDR3 spans 16 residues. The V gene's germline CDR1 is MNHEY and CDR2 SMNVEV (reference sequence).

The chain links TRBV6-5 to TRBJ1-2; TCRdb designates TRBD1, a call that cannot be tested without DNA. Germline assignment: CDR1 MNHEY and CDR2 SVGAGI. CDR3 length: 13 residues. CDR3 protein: CASSYSGQYGYTF.

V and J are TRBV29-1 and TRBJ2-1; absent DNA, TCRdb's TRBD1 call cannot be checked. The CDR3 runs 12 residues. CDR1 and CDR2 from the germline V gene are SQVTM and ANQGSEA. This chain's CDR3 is CSGGVRYNEQFF.

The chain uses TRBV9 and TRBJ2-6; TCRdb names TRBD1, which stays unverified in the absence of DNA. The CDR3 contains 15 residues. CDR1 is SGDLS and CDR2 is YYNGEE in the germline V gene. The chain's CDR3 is CAVEGTGAGANVLTF. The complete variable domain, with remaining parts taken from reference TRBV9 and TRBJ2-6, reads DSGVTQTPKHLITATGQRVTLRCSPRSGDLSVYWYQQSLDQGLQFLIQYYNGEERAKGNILERFSAQQFPDLHSELNLSSLELGDSALYFCAVEGTGAGANVLTFGAGSRLTVL.

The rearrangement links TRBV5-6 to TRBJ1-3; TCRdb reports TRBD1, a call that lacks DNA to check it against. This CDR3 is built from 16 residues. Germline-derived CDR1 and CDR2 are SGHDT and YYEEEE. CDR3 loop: CASSETAASSGNTIYF.

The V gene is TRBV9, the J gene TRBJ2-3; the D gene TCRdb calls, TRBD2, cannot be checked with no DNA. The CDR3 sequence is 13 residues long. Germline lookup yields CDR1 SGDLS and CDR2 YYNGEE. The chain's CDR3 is CASSVGTSGLKYF.

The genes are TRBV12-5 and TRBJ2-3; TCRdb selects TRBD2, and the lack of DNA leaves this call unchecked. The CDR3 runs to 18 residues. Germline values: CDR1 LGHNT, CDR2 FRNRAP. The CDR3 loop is CASGPGTSGRSSTDTQYF.

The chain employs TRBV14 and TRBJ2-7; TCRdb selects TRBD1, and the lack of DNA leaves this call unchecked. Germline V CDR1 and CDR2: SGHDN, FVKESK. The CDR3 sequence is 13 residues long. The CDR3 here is CASSQGAQGEQYF.

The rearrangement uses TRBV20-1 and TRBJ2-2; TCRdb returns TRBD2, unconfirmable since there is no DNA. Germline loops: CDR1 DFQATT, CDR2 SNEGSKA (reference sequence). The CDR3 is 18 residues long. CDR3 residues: CSARVPLAGGTNTGELFF.

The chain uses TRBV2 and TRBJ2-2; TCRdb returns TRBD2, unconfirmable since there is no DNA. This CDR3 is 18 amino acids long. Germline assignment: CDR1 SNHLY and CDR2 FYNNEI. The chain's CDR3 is CASSIGLAGGRRTGELFF.

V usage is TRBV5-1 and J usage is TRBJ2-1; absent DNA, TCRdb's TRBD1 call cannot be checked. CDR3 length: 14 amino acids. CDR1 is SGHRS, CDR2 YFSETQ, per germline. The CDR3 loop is CASSVGGRSGEQFF. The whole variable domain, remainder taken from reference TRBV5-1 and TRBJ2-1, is KAGVTQTPRYLIKTRGQQVTLSCSPISGHRSVSWYQQTPGQGLQFLFEYFSETQRNKGNFPGRFSGRQFSNSRSEMNVSTLELGDSALYLCASSVGGRSGEQFFGPGTRLTVL.

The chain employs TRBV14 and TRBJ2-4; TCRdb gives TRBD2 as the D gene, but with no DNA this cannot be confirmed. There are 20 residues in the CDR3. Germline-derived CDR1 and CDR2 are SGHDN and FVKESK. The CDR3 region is CASSQTSWREDFLAKNIQYF.

The CDR3 sequence: CASSFGRILNTEAFF. The rearrangement uses TRBV18 and TRBJ1-1. The V gene's germline CDR1 is KGHSH and CDR2 LQKENI. The length of the CDR3 is 15 residues.

The CDR3 sequence is CSARGYRGDNQPQHF. The chain combines TRBV20-1 with TRBJ1-5; the TCRdb D gene call, TRBD1, has no DNA to confirm it. This CDR3 has 15 amino acids. In germline, CDR1 is DFQATT, CDR2 SNEGSKA (reference sequence).

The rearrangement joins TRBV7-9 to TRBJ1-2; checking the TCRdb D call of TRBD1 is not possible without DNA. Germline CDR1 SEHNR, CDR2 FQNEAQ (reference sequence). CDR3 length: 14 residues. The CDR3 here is CASSPRRTNYGYTF.

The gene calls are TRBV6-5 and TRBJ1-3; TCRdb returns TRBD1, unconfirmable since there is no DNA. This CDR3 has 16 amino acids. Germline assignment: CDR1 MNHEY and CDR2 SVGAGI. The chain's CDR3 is CASSYRARDRANTIYF.

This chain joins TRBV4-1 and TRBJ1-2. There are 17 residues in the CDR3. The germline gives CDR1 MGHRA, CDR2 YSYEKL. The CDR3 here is CASSPEGYPDLTYGYTF.

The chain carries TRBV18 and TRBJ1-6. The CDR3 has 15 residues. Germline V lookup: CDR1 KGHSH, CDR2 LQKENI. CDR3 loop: CASSPQRSYNSPLHF.

The chain's CDR3 is CASRTWGVTETQYF. The J gene is TRBJ2-5, the V gene TRBV11-2; the TRBD1 assignment by TCRdb is unverifiable without DNA. This CDR3 spans 14 amino acids. In germline, CDR1 is SGHAT, CDR2 FQNNGV. Full variable domain (outside the CDR3, taken from reference TRBV11-2 and TRBJ2-5): EAGVAQSPRYKIIEKRQSVAFWCNPISGHATLYWYQQILGQGPKLLIQFQNNGVVDDSQLPKDRFSAERLKGVDSTLKIQPAKLEDSAVYLCASRTWGVTETQYFGPGTRLLVL.

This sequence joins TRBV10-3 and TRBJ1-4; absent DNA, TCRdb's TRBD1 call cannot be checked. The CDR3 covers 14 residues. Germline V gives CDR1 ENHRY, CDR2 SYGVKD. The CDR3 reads CAISERGLGEKLFF.

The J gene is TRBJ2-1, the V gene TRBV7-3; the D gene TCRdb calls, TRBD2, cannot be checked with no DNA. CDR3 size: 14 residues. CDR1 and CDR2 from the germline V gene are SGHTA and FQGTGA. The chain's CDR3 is CASGLLAGGDEQFF. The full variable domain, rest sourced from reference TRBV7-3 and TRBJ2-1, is GAGVSQTPSNKVTEKGKYVELRCDPISGHTALYWYRQSLGQGPEFLIYFQGTGAADDSGLPNDRFFAVRPEGSVSTLKIQRTERGDSAVYLCASGLLAGGDEQFFGPGTRLTVL.

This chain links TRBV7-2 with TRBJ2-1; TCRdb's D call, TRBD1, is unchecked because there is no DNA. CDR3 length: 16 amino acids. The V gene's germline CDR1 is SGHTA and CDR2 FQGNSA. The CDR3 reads CASSLASPRLNNEQFF.

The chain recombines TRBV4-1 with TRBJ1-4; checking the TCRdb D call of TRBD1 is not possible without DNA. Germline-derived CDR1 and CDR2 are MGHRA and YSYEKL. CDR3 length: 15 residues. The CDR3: CASSQELQGAGKLFF.